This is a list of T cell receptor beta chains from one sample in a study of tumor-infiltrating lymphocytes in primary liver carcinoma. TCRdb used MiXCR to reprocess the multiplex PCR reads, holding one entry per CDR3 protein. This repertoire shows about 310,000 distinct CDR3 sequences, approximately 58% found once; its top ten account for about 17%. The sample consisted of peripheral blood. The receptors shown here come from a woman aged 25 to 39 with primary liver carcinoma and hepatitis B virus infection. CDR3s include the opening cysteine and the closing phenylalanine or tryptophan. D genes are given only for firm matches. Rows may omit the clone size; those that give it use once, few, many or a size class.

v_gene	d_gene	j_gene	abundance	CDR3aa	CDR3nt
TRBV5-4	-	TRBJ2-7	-	CASSLDLAESYEQYF	TGTGCCAGCAGCTTGGATTTAGCGGAATCCTACGAGCAGTACTTC
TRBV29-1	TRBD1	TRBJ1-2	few	CSVPDREGGYTF	TGCAGCGTTCCGGACAGGGAGGGTGGCTACACCTTC
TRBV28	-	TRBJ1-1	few	CATARRTEAFF	TGTGCCACCGCTAGACGTACTGAAGCTTTCTTT
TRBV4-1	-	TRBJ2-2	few	CASSSRQSNTGELFF	TGCGCCAGCAGCTCCCGACAGTCGAACACCGGGGAGCTGTTTTTT
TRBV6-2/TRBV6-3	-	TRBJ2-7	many	CASRSRQEMTYEQYF	TGTGCCAGCAGATCCCGACAGGAGATGACCTACGAGCAGTACTTC
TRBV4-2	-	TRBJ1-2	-	CASSLFPGNYGYTF	TGTGCCAGCAGCCTGTTTCCAGGGAACTATGGCTACACCTTC
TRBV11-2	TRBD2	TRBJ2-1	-	CVSSLGLDGRTLVEQFF	TGTGTCAGCAGCTTAGGATTGGACGGGAGGACCCTCGTTGAGCAGTTCTTC
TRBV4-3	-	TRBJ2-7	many	CASSQGPSWSSYEQYF	TGCGCCAGCAGCCAAGGCCCGTCATGGAGCTCCTACGAGCAGTACTTC
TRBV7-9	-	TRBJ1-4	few	CASSLARTEKLFF	TGTGCCAGCAGCTTAGCCAGGACGGAAAAACTGTTTTTT
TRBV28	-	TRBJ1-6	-	CASMSGPYNSPLHF	TGTGCCAGCATGTCGGGGCCGTACAATTCACCCCTCCACTTT
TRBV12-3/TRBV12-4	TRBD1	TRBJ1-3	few	CASSDRDQVGNTIYF	TGTGCCAGCAGCGACAGGGATCAGGTTGGAAACACCATATATTTT
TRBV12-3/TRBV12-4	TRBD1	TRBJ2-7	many	CASSPPSGQGYYEQYF	TGTGCCAGCAGTCCTCCGTCGGGACAGGGGTACTACGAGCAGTACTTC
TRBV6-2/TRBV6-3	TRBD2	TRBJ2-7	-	CACSYSGSGALEQYF	TGTGCCTGCAGTTACTCCGGTAGCGGGGCCCTGGAGCAGTACTTC
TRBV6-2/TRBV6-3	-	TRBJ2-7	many	CASSYSHEQYF	TGTGCCAGCAGTTACTCCCACGAGCAGTACTTC
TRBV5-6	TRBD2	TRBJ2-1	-	CASSPSGGRVWEHFF	TGTGCCAGCAGCCCCTCTGGCGGGAGGGTCTGGGAGCACTTCTTC
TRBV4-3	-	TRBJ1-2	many	CASSQDRRRGIDSYGYTF	TGCGCCAGCAGCCAAGATCGGCGCCGGGGTATCGATAGTTATGGCTACACCTTC
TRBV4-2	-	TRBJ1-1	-	CASSQGDSYTEAFF	TGTGCCAGCAGCCAGGGAGACAGCTACACTGAAGCTTTCTTT
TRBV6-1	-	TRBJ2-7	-	CASSELSKNPYEQYF	TGTGCCAGCAGTGAACTATCTAAAAACCCCTACGAGCAGTACTTC
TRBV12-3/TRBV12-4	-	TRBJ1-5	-	CASSSQKGGDNQPQHF	TGTGCCAGCAGTTCTCAGAAGGGGGGGGACAATCAGCCCCAGCATTTT
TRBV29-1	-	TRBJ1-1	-	CSALGVASEAFF	TGCAGTGCCCTGGGGGTGGCGTCTGAAGCTTTCTTT
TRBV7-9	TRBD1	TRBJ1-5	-	CASSLGTGIGARHF	TGTGCCAGCAGCTTGGGGACAGGGATCGGGGCCCGGCATTTT
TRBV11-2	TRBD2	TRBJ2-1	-	CASSLDVWDYNEQLF	TGTGCCAGCAGCTTAGACGTATGGGACTACAATGAGCAGTTATTC
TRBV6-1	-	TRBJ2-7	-	CASTELGDYEQYF	TGTGCCAGCACTGAATTGGGGGACTACGAGCAGTACTTC
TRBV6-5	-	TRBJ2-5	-	CASSLTRWNQETQYF	TGTGCCAGCAGCCTGACACGGTGGAACCAAGAGACCCAGTACTTC
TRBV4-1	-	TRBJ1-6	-	CVSSQPTQGWNNSSLHF	TGCGTCAGCAGCCAACCCACACAGGGCTGGAATAATTCATCCCTCCACTTT
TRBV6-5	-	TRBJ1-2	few	CASSSTRGIGGRGYTF	TGTGCCAGCAGTTCGACCCGGGGGATCGGCGGAAGGGGCTACACCTTC
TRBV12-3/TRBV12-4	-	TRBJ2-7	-	CASSSGIAGLSYYEQYF	TGTGCCAGCAGTAGTGGAATTGCCGGGCTGAGCTACTACGAGCAGTACTTC
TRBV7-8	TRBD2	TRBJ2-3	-	CVSSVGLAGSTDTQYF	TGTGTCAGCAGCGTGGGACTAGCGGGTAGCACAGATACGCAGTATTTT
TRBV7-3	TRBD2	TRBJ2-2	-	CASSRQGAAASGSAGELFF	TGTGCCAGCAGCCGTCAGGGGGCCGCAGCTAGCGGGAGTGCCGGGGAGCTGTTTTTT
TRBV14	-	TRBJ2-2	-	CASSQDRGGGFITGELFF	TGTGCCAGCAGCCAAGATAGGGGCGGCGGGTTTATCACCGGGGAGCTGTTTTTT
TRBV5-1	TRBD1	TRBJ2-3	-	CASRPLGQGLPDTRYF	TGCGCCAGCAGGCCTCTGGGACAGGGGCTTCCAGATACGCGGTATTTT
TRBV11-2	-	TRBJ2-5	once	CASSLGPSEPQCF	TGTGCCAGCAGCTTGGGACCCTCGGAGCCCCAGTGCTTC
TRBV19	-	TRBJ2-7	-	CASRPIGGLGEQYF	TGTGCCAGTAGACCTATCGGGGGTCTGGGCGAGCAGTACTTC
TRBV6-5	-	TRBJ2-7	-	CASSYSTRQGGYERYF	TGTGCCAGCAGTTACTCTACGCGCCAGGGAGGATACGAGCGGTACTTC
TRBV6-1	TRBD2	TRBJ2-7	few	CASSELAGGHYEQYF	TGTGCCAGCAGTGAACTAGCGGGAGGCCACTACGAGCAGTACTTC
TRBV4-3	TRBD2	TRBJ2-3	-	CASSTGGGFTDTQFF	TGTGCCAGCAGCACGGGGGGGGGGTTCACAGATACGCAGTTTTTT
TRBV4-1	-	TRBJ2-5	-	CASSQNDTGGGETQYF	TGCGCCAGCAGCCAAAACGACACAGGGGGGGGAGAGACCCAGTACTTC
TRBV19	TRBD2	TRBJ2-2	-	CASLAGHNPGELFF	TGTGCCAGTCTAGCGGGACACAATCCCGGGGAGCTGTTTTTT
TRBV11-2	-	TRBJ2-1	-	CASSLDWGAYNEQLF	TGTGCCAGCAGCTTAGACTGGGGGGCCTACAATGAGCAGCTCTTC
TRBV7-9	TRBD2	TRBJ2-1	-	CANSHMAGGPYNEQFF	TGTGCCAACAGCCACATGGCGGGAGGTCCTTACAATGAGCAGTTCTTC
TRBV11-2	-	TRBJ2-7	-	CASGHLDEQYF	TGTGCCAGCGGCCACTTGGACGAACAGTACTTC
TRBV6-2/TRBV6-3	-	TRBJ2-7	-	CASSYRTEGGEHYF	TGTGCTAGCAGTTACCGGACTGAGGGAGGAGAGCACTACTTC
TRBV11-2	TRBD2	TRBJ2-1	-	CVSNSTGGFNEQFF	TGTGTCAGCAACTCAACGGGAGGTTTTAATGAGCAGTTCTTC
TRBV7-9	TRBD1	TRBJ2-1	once	CASSRPGTGGNEQFF	TGTGCCAGCAGCCGTCCCGGGACAGGGGGGAATGAGCAGTTCTTC
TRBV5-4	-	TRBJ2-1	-	CASRPGRNNEQFF	TGTGCCAGCAGGCCGGGACGGAACAATGAGCAGTTCTTC